This TCR beta chain was documented in a study of control samples from healthy donors and cancer patients. Germline lookup yields CDR1 SGHRS and CDR2 YFSETQ. V dropped 2 bases and J dropped 0; count of bases not matched to a gene: 8. This CDR3 comprises 17 residues. Measured with immunoSEQ multiplex PCR; TCRdb has only the in-frame clones, and not every one. The sample carries under 450,000 clones, more than 80% recorded once. This TCR was sampled from a man in his forties with head and neck cancer. The chain employs TRBV5-1 and TRBJ2-7; 10 bases fit TRBD2. Material for sequencing was PBMCs. Here the CDR3 reads CASSFPSGGPFSYEQYF. CDR3 nucleotide sequence: TGCGCCAGCAGCTTCCCTAGCGGGGGCCCTTTCTCCTACGAGCAGTACTTC.